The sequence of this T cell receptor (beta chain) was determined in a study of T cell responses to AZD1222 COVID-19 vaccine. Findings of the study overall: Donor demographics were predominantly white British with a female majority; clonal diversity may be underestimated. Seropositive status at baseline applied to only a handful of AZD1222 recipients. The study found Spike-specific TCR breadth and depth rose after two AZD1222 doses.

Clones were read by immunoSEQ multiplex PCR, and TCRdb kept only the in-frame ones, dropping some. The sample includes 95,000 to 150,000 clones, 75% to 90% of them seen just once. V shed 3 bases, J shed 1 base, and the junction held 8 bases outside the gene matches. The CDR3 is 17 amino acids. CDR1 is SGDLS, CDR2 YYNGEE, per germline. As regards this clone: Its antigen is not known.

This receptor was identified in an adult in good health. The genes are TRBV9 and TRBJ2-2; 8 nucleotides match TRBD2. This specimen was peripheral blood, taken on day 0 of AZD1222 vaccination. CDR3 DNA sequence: TGTGCCAGCAGCGGCCCCGGGAGGGCCGGGAACACCGGGGAGCTGTTTTTT. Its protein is CASSGPGRAGNTGELFF.